Shown below are 21 T cell receptor beta chains from a single sample sequenced in a study of blood T cell repertoires in COVID-19 (dated by TCRdb to the early 2020s). The protocol used for the library was the immunoSEQ multiplex PCR assay. TCRdb mirrors the immuneACCESS table, restricted to in-frame sequences. Some clones are absent from its copies; in checked studies, under half trace to an unresolved V gene, and the reason for the others is unknown. The table for this sample lists around 72,000 clones; approximately 87% of them were counted only once. In total, the top ten clones hold approximately 8% of the sample. Sequencing input: peripheral blood. Source of these receptors: a man in his fifties or sixties with active COVID-19.

This chain links TRBV19 with TRBJ1-1; a weak D match, TRBD1 (6 bases). Per germline, CDR1 LNHDA and CDR2 SQIVND (reference sequence). V was clipped by 5 bases and J by 5 bases, with 12 bases between them. The CDR3 has 13 amino acids. As DNA, the CDR3 is TGTGCCAGTAGTTCACAGGGAAGTACTGAAGCTTTCTTT. This translates into CASSSQGSTEAFF. Drawing the rest from reference TRBV19 and TRBJ1-1, the complete variable domain is DGGITQSPKYLFRKEGQNVTLSCEQNLNHDAMYWYRQDPGQGLRLIYYSQIVNDFQKGDIAEGYSVSREKKESFPLTVTSAQKNPTAFYLCASSSQGSTEAFFGQGTRLTVV.

The chain joins TRBV19 to TRBJ2-7, with 12 nucleotides matching TRBD1. V dropped 3 bases and J dropped 6; count of bases not matched to a gene: 6. Germline assignment: CDR1 LNHDA and CDR2 SQIVND (reference sequence). This CDR3 has 15 amino acids. CDR3 coding DNA: TGTGCCAGTAGTATGGGACAGGGGGCGGTATCCGAGCAGTACTTC. Translation gives CASSMGQGAVSEQYF.

This chain uses TRBV6-5 with TRBJ2-7; a possible D gene is TRBD2 (7 bases). Trimming took off 7 bases at V and 1 base at J, with 14 bases between the two ends. The CDR3 is 14 residues long. CDR1 is MNHEY and CDR2 is SVGAGI in the germline V gene. The CDR3 is CASTPGGTSYEQYF. The CDR3 DNA follows: TGTGCCAGCACCCCCGGGGGGACATCCTACGAGCAGTACTTC.

The V and J genes are TRBV18 and TRBJ2-7; D not resolved. The V and J ends lost 1 base and 0 bases respectively, with 7 bases between them. The CDR3 is made up of 14 amino acids. From germline, CDR1 is KGHSH and CDR2 LQKENI. The CDR3 DNA reads as TGTGCCAGCTCACCACGGCAGGCCTCCTACGAGCAGTACTTC. Translation gives CASSPRQASYEQYF.

The CDR3 loop is CAHSGGRYEQFF. In DNA form, the CDR3 reads TGTGCCCATAGCGGGGGGAGGTATGAGCAGTTCTTC. The chain couples TRBV30 to TRBJ2-1; 10 nucleotides align to TRBD2. CDR3 size: 12 residues. J gave up 8 bases and V 8 bases, and 6 bases lay outside the gene matches. The germline V gene has CDR1 GTSNPN and CDR2 SVGIG (reference sequence).

The genes are TRBV11-2 and TRBJ2-2; TRBD2 aligns across 9 bases. Per the germline V gene, CDR1 is SGHAT and CDR2 is FQNNGV. CDR3 length: 17 amino acids. The V segment lost 1 base and the J segment 6 bases; nucleotides outside the gene matches: 9. Here the CDR3 reads CASSLAGGRALAGELFF. Here the CDR3 DNA reads TGTGCCAGCAGCTTAGCTGGCGGGAGGGCCCTCGCCGGGGAGCTGTTTTTT.

J is TRBJ1-3 and V is TRBV11-2, with TRBD1 as a possible D gene (6 bases). This CDR3 is built from 15 residues. Trimming removed 5 bases at V and 0 bases at J, with 11 bases between. Per the germline V gene, CDR1 is SGHAT and CDR2 is FQNNGV. The CDR3 reads CASSPGQSSGNTIYF. The CDR3 DNA reads as TGTGCCAGCAGCCCTGGACAGAGCTCTGGAAACACCATATATTTT.

CDR3 in DNA: TGTGCCAGCAGTTCCATCCCGGGACAGGGTACTATCGAGCAGTACTTC. Translation gives CASSSIPGQGTIEQYF. V usage is TRBV6-6 and J usage is TRBJ2-7; 9 positions agree with TRBD1. The junction had 13 bases not matched to a gene; V was cut back by 4 bases and J by 6 bases. The CDR3 totals 16 residues. CDR1 is MNHNY and CDR2 is SVGAGI in the germline V gene (reference sequence).

The genes are TRBV5-6 and TRBJ1-2; D is ambiguous. From germline, CDR1 is SGHDT and CDR2 YYEEEE. V was trimmed by 2 bases and J by 5 bases, leaving 13 bases between them. The CDR3 spans 14 residues. In DNA form, the CDR3 reads TGTGCCAGCAGCTTCCCTCCAACTTTTTATGGCTACACCTTC. Protein product: CASSFPPTFYGYTF.

This chain links TRBV19 with TRBJ2-6, with 10 bases lining up with TRBD1. J was trimmed by 0 bases and V by 9 bases; bases with no gene match: 17. Germline CDR1 LNHDA, CDR2 SQIVND (reference sequence). The CDR3 totals 20 residues. The CDR3: CASRTRGQGDIYSGANVLTF. CDR3 in DNA: TGTGCCAGCAGAACAAGAGGACAGGGGGATATATACTCTGGGGCCAACGTCCTGACTTTC. Filled out from reference TRBV19 and TRBJ2-6, the complete variable domain reads DGGITQSPKYLFRKEGQNVTLSCEQNLNHDAMYWYRQDPGQGLRLIYYSQIVNDFQKGDIAEGYSVSREKKESFPLTVTSAQKNPTAFYLCASRTRGQGDIYSGANVLTFGAGSRLTVL.

The chain has TRBV6-1 and TRBJ2-7, with TRBD2 matching over 8 bases. CDR3 length equals 17 residues. J lost 7 bases, V lost 2 bases, and 16 bases had no gene match. Germline V gene lookup returns CDR1 MNHNS and CDR2 SASEGT. The CDR3 DNA sequence: TGTGCCAGCAGTGAAATTTTTGGGCCAGCGGGAGCTGAAGAGCAGTACTTC. Its translation: CASSEIFGPAGAEEQYF.

The rearrangement links TRBV7-2 to TRBJ1-5; D call uncertain. Germline CDR1 reads SGHTA; CDR2 reads FQGNSA. This CDR3 is 15 amino acids long. V gave up 0 bases and J gave up 0 bases, with 6 bases separating them. CDR3 region: CASSLAAYSNQPQHF. The CDR3 DNA reads TGTGCCAGCAGCTTAGCGGCATATAGCAATCAGCCCCAGCATTTT. Supplemented by reference TRBV7-2 and TRBJ1-5, the full variable domain reads GAGVSQSPSNKVTEKGKDVELRCDPISGHTALYWYRQSLGQGLEFLIYFQGNSAPDKSGLPSDRFSAERTGGSVSTLTIQRTQQEDSAVYLCASSLAAYSNQPQHFGDGTRLSIL.

For the CDR3, the DNA is TGCGCCAGCAGCTTGGATAGCGGGAAGGATACGCAGTATTTT. It specifies CASSLDSGKDTQYF. This chain uses TRBV5-1 with TRBJ2-3, with 8 positions matching TRBD2. The CDR3 has 14 amino acids. Germline lookup yields CDR1 SGHRS and CDR2 YFSETQ. Trimming cost V 0 bases and J 6 bases; bases outside gene matches: 3.

The chain employs TRBV5-1 and TRBJ2-7; D is perhaps TRBD1 (6 bases). This CDR3 region has 12 residues. Deletions cut 5 bases from V and 6 bases from J, with 12 bases between. Per the germline V gene, CDR1 is SGHRS and CDR2 is YFSETQ. CDR3: CASRQGTGEQYF. In nucleotides, the CDR3 is TGCGCCAGCAGACAGGGTACAGGCGAGCAGTACTTC. Using reference TRBV5-1 and TRBJ2-7 for the parts outside the CDR3, the full variable domain is KAGVTQTPRYLIKTRGQQVTLSCSPISGHRSVSWYQQTPGQGLQFLFEYFSETQRNKGNFPGRFSGRQFSNSRSEMNVSTLELGDSALYLCASRQGTGEQYFGPGTRLTVT.

The chain joins TRBV2 to TRBJ2-3, with unresolved D. Germline CDR1 and CDR2: SNHLY and FYNNEI. Deletions cut 6 bases from V and 2 bases from J, with 9 bases between. This CDR3 is 13 amino acids long. CDR3 sequence: CASSSYLTDTQYF. Here the CDR3 DNA reads TGTGCCAGCAGCTCCTACCTCACAGATACGCAGTATTTT.

In this sample, this clone turned up once. The chain joins TRBV12-3 or TRBV12-4 to TRBJ1-2; maybe TRBD1 (5 bases). CDR3 length equals 13 residues. V lost 2 bases and J lost 4, with 8 bases in between. This CDR3 reads CASSLSGGYGYTF. In DNA form, the CDR3 reads TGTGCCAGCAGTTTATCGGGGGGCTATGGCTACACCTTC.

The CDR3 here is CATRQGAGLAMGNIQYF. For the CDR3, the DNA is TGTGCCACTCGACAGGGAGCAGGACTAGCTATGGGGAACATTCAGTACTTC. The rearrangement uses TRBV19 and TRBJ2-4; TRBD2 might be the D (8 bases). Deletions cut 10 bases from V and 7 bases from J, with 29 bases between. This CDR3 spans 17 amino acids. The germline V gene encodes CDR1 LNHDA and CDR2 SQIVND (reference sequence).

The V gene is TRBV28, the J gene TRBJ1-2, with D possibly matching TRBD1 (6 bases). From germline, CDR1 is MDHEN and CDR2 SYDVKM. V was trimmed by 4 bases and J by 4 bases, leaving 16 bases between them. This CDR3 has 15 residues. The CDR3 nucleotides are TGTGCCAGCAGTTCGACAGGCACGTTGAGCTATGGCTACACCTTC. Translation: CASSSTGTLSYGYTF.

In DNA, the CDR3 is TGTGCCTGGAGTGTAACGACAGATCAACCCCTCCACTTT. As protein: CAWSVTTDQPLHF. This rearrangement joins TRBV30 to TRBJ1-6, with TRBD1 as a possible D gene (5 bases). This CDR3 has 13 residues. The V end lost 0 bases, the J end lost 12 bases, and 12 bases lay between the germline ends. CDR1 is GTSNPN, CDR2 SVGIG, per germline (reference sequence).

The rearrangement links TRBV28 to TRBJ2-7, with 8 positions matching TRBD1. The germline CDR1 and CDR2 sequences are MDHEN and SYDVKM. Trimming removed 5 bases from V and 1 base from J; junction bases left unmatched: 4. The CDR3 consists of 14 residues. The CDR3 is CASSPGQASYEQYF. In DNA form, the CDR3 reads TGTGCCAGCAGTCCGGGACAGGCGTCCTACGAGCAGTACTTC.

The chain employs TRBV11-2 and TRBJ2-7, with 9 bases aligning to TRBD2. The CDR3 consists of 18 residues. With 4 bases clipped from V and 5 bases from J, the junction kept 18 bases outside the gene matches. Germline CDR1 SGHAT, CDR2 FQNNGV. As DNA, the CDR3 is TGTGCCAGCAGCTCCCTGGCTCGGGGGCTAGCGGGGAACCACGAGCAGTACTTC. It is translated as CASSSLARGLAGNHEQYF. Drawing the rest from reference TRBV11-2 and TRBJ2-7, the complete variable domain is EAGVAQSPRYKIIEKRQSVAFWCNPISGHATLYWYQQILGQGPKLLIQFQNNGVVDDSQLPKDRFSAERLKGVDSTLKIQPAKLEDSAVYLCASSSLARGLAGNHEQYFGPGTRLTVT.